This record covers a single T cell receptor (beta chain). Its recognized antigen is unknown. There are no base qualities to consult, and no much larger clone falls within one base. V is clipped by 5 bases and J by 5 bases, and the sequence between their germline boundaries is 10 bases long. The germline V gene sets CDR1 to SGHTA and CDR2 to FQGNSA. From its cysteine to its phenylalanine, the CDR3 spans 13 amino acids. Only CDR3 DNA remains: 39 bases, in frame from the first base. This entry comes from a study of blood T cell repertoires in COVID-19 (dated by TCRdb to the early 2020s). About the investigation overall: The collaborator samples originated in the United States, Italy and Spain and spanned the acute and convalescent phases of COVID-19. The material from the prospective study consisted of cDNA or gDNA derived from T cells, B-cell-depleted T cells, or PBMCs. Subjects who had been exposed to COVID-19, were actively infected with it, or had recovered from it provided the deeply sampled blood TCRbeta repertoires that made up the dataset. Where available, HLA class I and class II types were obtained from metadata supplied by the sample provider rather than from assay-based typing. The repertoires were made available in a free public database intended to serve as a resource for research on the immune response to SARS-CoV-2. Sample metadata almost always included a de-identified subject ID, COVID-19 status, age in years and sex. Samples came from the ongoing ImmuneRACE study (first 160 participants) plus 1,254 subjects from 6 global collaborators. Broad study findings and their caveats: The amount of clinical and demographic metadata varied by source and participant and was provided uncurated.

The immunoSEQ Assay, a bias-controlled multiplex PCR, was used to amplify TCRbeta CDR3 regions from genomic DNA. The authors' pipeline ran thus. The number of nucleated cells in each sample was estimated by amplification of reference gene primers within the assay. To quantify the absolute abundance of each unique TCRbeta CDR3 rearrangement, sequence reads were collapsed and filtered. Productive Simpson clonality was computed per sample as the square root of Simpson's diversity index over productive rearrangements. Here the immuneACCESS table is served through TCRdb, limited to in-frame sequences with V and J called. Missing clones are a known gap in these copies; in checked studies unresolved V genes cover under half, and the rest lacks a known reason. That table furnishes V, J and clone size, whereas the DNA furnished D and trimming. The sample data list around 120,000 clones, and around 81% of these were observed just once. The ten most abundant clones make up approximately 2.4% of the sample.

Each collaborating institution followed its own protocols to collect whole blood in K2EDTA tubes. Collaborator samples were shipped for TCRbeta analysis as frozen whole blood, isolated PBMCs, or DNA extracted from either sample type. The sequence links TRBV7-2 to TRBJ1-5, with the identity of the D gene unclear. Specimen: peripheral blood. The receptor was isolated from an older man with acute or convalescent COVID-19. The bases read TGTGCCAGCAGCATCAGGCGGGATCAGCCCCAGCATTTT. Translation gives CASSIRRDQPQHF.